This T cell receptor (beta chain) is from a study of T cells in Graves' hyperthyroidism and ophthalmopathy. Patients were excluded for uncontrolled infection, other autoimmune disease, pregnancy or lactation. Clinicians diagnosed patients from clinical symptoms, serum thyroxine and TRAb, thyroid ultrasound and orbital computed tomography. The source of the PBMCs was 8.5 to 10 ml of fresh peripheral blood. From RNA transcripts, TCR beta CDR3 regions were amplified. The study used the HTBI primer set for a first-round RT-PCR of the TCR CDR3. In TCRdb, the multiplex PCR reads were re-called with MiXCR into one record per CDR3 protein. The sample carries approximately 200,000 distinct CDR3 sequences, about a sixth recorded once. This clonotype has just a few counts. Trimming took 2 bases from V and 5 from J, leaving 13 bases between them. Per germline, CDR1 MDHEN and CDR2 SYDVKM. The CDR3 has 16 residues.

The source material was blood. The sequence derives from a man aged 35-49 years with Graves' hyperthyroidism. J is TRBJ1-6 and V is TRBV28, with D maybe TRBD1 (6 bases). This chain's CDR3 is CASSLSFRGDNSPLHF. CDR3 sequence (DNA): TGTGCCAGCAGTTTAAGTTTCAGGGGCGATAATTCACCCCTCCACTTT.